One sample yielded the 13 T cell receptor beta chains listed below, sequenced in a study of shared clonotypes between healthy human individuals. Profiled with immunoSEQ multiplex PCR; TCRdb holds only in-frame clones, not every one. The profile shows more than 2,000,000 clones, approximately 90% of them singletons. The specimen was naive CD4+ T cells sorted from blood. The sample's subset: CD45RA+ positively selected. These receptors were obtained from a man aged 18 to 35 in good health.

The chain couples TRBV5-1 to TRBJ1-6; unclear D gene. V lost 0 bases and J 9 bases, leaving 13 bases between the germline ends. The germline CDR1 and CDR2 sequences are SGHRS and YFSETQ. The CDR3 length is 15 residues. The CDR3: CASSLDGPASSPLHF. DNA for the CDR3: TGCGCCAGCAGCTTGGACGGACCAGCAAGTTCACCCCTCCACTTT.

The chain has TRBV9 and TRBJ2-7; tentatively, D is TRBD1 or TRBD2 (5 bases each). CDR3 length equals 17 residues. Germline V lookup: CDR1 SGDLS, CDR2 YYNGEE. With 0 bases removed from V and 5 bases from J, the gap between germline ends came to 21 bases. The chain's CDR3 is CASSVDGATPGKHEQYF. DNA of the CDR3: TGTGCCAGCAGCGTAGACGGGGCTACCCCCGGGAAACACGAGCAGTACTTC.

The V call is TRBV2, the J call TRBJ1-4; TRBD1 agrees at 9 bases. The trim removed 5 bases at V and 5 bases at J, leaving 3 bases unmatched. This CDR3 has 14 amino acids. From germline, CDR1 is SNHLY and CDR2 FYNNEI. CDR3 DNA: TGTGCCAGCAGTAAGGGACAGGGAAATGAAAAACTGTTTTTT. It translates to CASSKGQGNEKLFF.

The V and J genes are TRBV7-2 and TRBJ2-7; the match to TRBD2 covers 9 bases. CDR3 length equals 14 residues. CDR1 SGHTA and CDR2 FQGNSA come from the germline V gene. The V segment lost 5 bases and the J segment 2 bases; nucleotides outside the gene matches: 4. CDR3 region: CASSPSGKTYEQYF. CDR3 in DNA: TGTGCCAGCAGCCCTAGCGGGAAAACCTACGAGCAGTACTTC.

This sequence joins TRBV27 and TRBJ2-1; TRBD1 might be the D (6 bases). This CDR3 has 14 amino acids. V lost 6 bases and J lost 1, with 10 bases in between. CDR1 and CDR2 from the germline V gene are MNHEY and SMNVEV (reference sequence). CDR3 DNA sequence: TGTGCCAGCAGGCCGGGACATTCCTACAATGAGCAGTTCTTC. Translating gives CASRPGHSYNEQFF.

The J gene is TRBJ1-2, the V gene TRBV19; 9 nucleotides align to TRBD1. This CDR3 region has 14 residues. CDR1 LNHDA and CDR2 SQIVND come from the germline V gene (reference sequence). Losses at the gene ends were 5 bases for V and 2 bases for J; bases not matched to a gene: 3. CDR3 loop: CASSRDRENYGYTF. The CDR3 DNA reads TGTGCCAGTAGTCGGGACAGGGAAAACTATGGCTACACCTTC.

The chain has TRBV7-2 and TRBJ2-6; 7 bases agree with TRBD2. The germline V gene encodes CDR1 SGHTA and CDR2 FQGNSA. The V segment lost 5 bases and the J segment 2 bases; nucleotides outside the gene matches: 3. This CDR3 is built from 15 residues. The CDR3 is CASSPGLAGANVLTF. CDR3 nucleotides: TGTGCCAGCAGCCCCGGACTAGCTGGGGCCAACGTCCTGACTTTC.

V and J are TRBV2 and TRBJ2-5, with D perhaps TRBD2 (5 bases). Looked up from germline, CDR1 is SNHLY and CDR2 is FYNNEI. The CDR3 extends over 14 amino acids. The V end lost 7 bases, the J end lost 5 bases, and 17 bases lay between the germline ends. CDR3 region: CASMAGTGSETQYF. CDR3 coding DNA: TGTGCCAGCATGGCTGGAACGGGATCGGAGACCCAGTACTTC. The full variable domain, rest sourced from reference TRBV2 and TRBJ2-5, is EPEVTQTPSHQVTQMGQEVILRCVPISNHLYFYWYRQILGQKVEFLVSFYNNEISEKSEIFDDQFSVERPDGSNFTLKIRSTKLEDSAMYFCASMAGTGSETQYFGPGTRLLVL.

This chain joins TRBV4-1 and TRBJ1-2; D unresolved. The CDR3 is 15 residues long. From germline, CDR1 is MGHRA and CDR2 YSYEKL. V was pared by 1 base and J by 4 bases, with 13 bases between. The CDR3 coding sequence is TGCGCCAGCAGCCAAGTTGCGACGGAATCCTATGGCTACACCTTC. Translation gives CASSQVATESYGYTF.

In regard to this clone: One end of the junction varies from germline; a read error may be responsible. Written as DNA, the CDR3 is TGTGCTAGCAGCCGAGAGGGGACAGGGGGCTTGGAGACCCAGTACTTC. As protein: CASSREGTGGLETQYF. The chain employs TRBV7-7 and TRBJ2-5; TRBD1 matches at 12 bases. This CDR3 contains 16 residues. Germline V CDR1 and CDR2: SSHAT, FNYEAQ (reference sequence).

The chain carries TRBV7-9 and TRBJ2-1, with a weak D call TRBD2 (5 bases). The CDR3 extends over 16 amino acids. CDR1 is SEHNR and CDR2 is FQNEAQ in the germline V gene (reference sequence). V was trimmed by 5 bases and J by 3 bases, leaving 17 bases between them. The CDR3 spells CASSPAPTTLYNEQFF. Written as DNA, the CDR3 is TGTGCCAGCAGCCCAGCCCCGACTACCCTCTACAATGAGCAGTTCTTC.

This clone was recorded a few times. The V and J genes are TRBV28 and TRBJ1-5; D gene ambiguous. Per germline, CDR1 MDHEN and CDR2 SYDVKM. This CDR3 is 13 amino acids long. Trimming cost V 7 bases and J 6 bases, with 13 bases left between them. The DNA of the CDR3 is TGTGCCAGCATCCAGTCGGGAGGTCAGCCCCAGCATTTT. This sequence encodes CASIQSGGQPQHF.

The chain couples TRBV19 to TRBJ2-3, with TRBD2 matching 8 bases. This CDR3 region has 15 residues. J gave up 3 bases and V 6 bases, and 8 bases lay outside the gene matches. Germline CDR1 LNHDA, CDR2 SQIVND (reference sequence). The CDR3 coding sequence is TGTGCCAGTAGATCAACGGGGGGGAGGACAGATACGCAGTATTTT. Its translation: CASRSTGGRTDTQYF.